This is a list of T cell receptor beta chains from one sample in a study of blood T cell repertoires in COVID-19. Clones were sequenced by immunoSEQ multiplex PCR, and TCRdb holds only the in-frame ones, with some missing. The sample holds 140,000 to 150,000 clones, roughly 88% seen once. Sample: PBMCs or T cells enriched from blood (not recorded which). All receptors come from a woman under 40 with acute COVID-19. Each CDR3 is given with its conserved first and last residue. The D gene is left open where the match is weak. The size field is filled for only some rows; it gives once, few, many or a size class.

j_call v_call clone_size d_call cdr3_nt cdr3_aa
TRBJ1-1 TRBV28 NA TRBD1 TGTGCCAGCAGGGGGACAGCGAACACTGAAGCTTTCTTT CASRGTANTEAFF
TRBJ2-1 TRBV28 NA NA TGTGCCAGCAGTCCGCGAGACTTCCGACTGTCCGATGAGCAGTTCTTC CASSPRDFRLSDEQFF
TRBJ1-2 TRBV2 NA NA TGTGCCACGACGAGGGGGGTCGGGGGGACCTATGGCTACACCTTC CATTRGVGGTYGYTF
TRBJ2-1 TRBV9 NA TRBD2 TGTGCCAGCAGCGTAGCACGGGGGGGCAACTCCTACAATGAGCAGTTCTTC CASSVARGGNSYNEQFF
TRBJ2-2 TRBV21-1 NA NA TGTGCCAGCAGCCAACCCCGGGGGGTTTGCACCGGGGAGCTGTTTTTT CASSQPRGVCTGELFF
TRBJ2-7 TRBV10-3 NA TRBD1 TGTGCCTATTCCGACGGCAATCCGGGACAGGGGGGAGAGCAGTACTTC CAYSDGNPGQGGEQYF
TRBJ2-7 TRBV11-2 few NA TGTGCCAGCAGCTTGGCGGCGGGGCTTGAGCAGTACTTC CASSLAAGLEQYF
TRBJ2-2 TRBV6-5 NA NA TGTGCCAGCAGGGCAGGTTTGAACACCGGGGAGCTGTTTTTT CASRAGLNTGELFF
TRBJ2-2 TRBV27 NA TRBD2 TGTGCCAGCAGTTTCTGGCGGGAGGCCGGGGAGCTGTTTTTT CASSFWREAGELFF
TRBJ2-3 TRBV6-5 NA NA TGTGCCAGCAGTCAACACAGGTGGAATACGCAGTATTTT CASSQHRWNTQYF
TRBJ1-2 TRBV28 NA NA TGTGCCAGCAGCGGTCAGGGGAACTACACCTTC CASSGQGNYTF
TRBJ1-1 TRBV18 once NA TGTGCCAGCTGGCCAGGGCTTGGGGCTGAAGCTTTCTTT CASWPGLGAEAFF
TRBJ1-1 TRBV27 once NA TGTGCCAGCAGTTTATTTGGAGCAGATGAAGCTTTCTTT CASSLFGADEAFF
TRBJ2-4 TRBV7-8 NA TRBD2 TGTGCCAGCAGCTTAGCCCCCGGGACTAGCGTGGGCAAAAACATTCAGTACTTC CASSLAPGTSVGKNIQYF
TRBJ2-3 TRBV10-3 NA TRBD2 TGTGCCATCAGTGGTACTAGCGATAGCACAGATACGCAGTATTTT CAISGTSDSTDTQYF
TRBJ2-7 TRBV6-5 NA TRBD1 TGTGCCAGCAGTACCATACAGGGGGCGCGATTCTACTTC CASSTIQGARFYF
TRBJ1-5 TRBV7-8 NA TRBD1 TGTGCCAGCAGCTTAGGAAGGCGGGACAGGGTGGTTTATAGTCAGCCCCAGCATTTT CASSLGRRDRVVYSQPQHF
TRBJ1-4 TRBV5-1 NA TRBD1 TGCGCCAGCAGTTGGCAGGGGGTCGGAGATAATGAAAAACTGTTTTTT CASSWQGVGDNEKLFF
TRBJ2-7 TRBV28 NA NA TGTGCCAGCAGTTTCACATACTACGAGCAGTACTTC CASSFTYYEQYF
TRBJ2-2 TRBV5-1 once TRBD2 TGCGCCAGCAGCTTGCCTAGCGGGGATGCGAACACCGGGGAGCTGTTTTTT CASSLPSGDANTGELFF
TRBJ1-6 TRBV10-3 NA NA TGTGCCATCAGTGATGGGCAGGGTTTTCCCCTCCACTTT CAISDGQGFPLHF
TRBJ2-7 TRBV6-1 NA TRBD2 TGTGCCAGCAGTGACGGGCTAGCGGGAGACTACGAGCAGTACTTC CASSDGLAGDYEQYF
TRBJ2-1 TRBV7-9 NA TRBD1 TGTGCCAGCAGCTTAGACAGGGGAGTCTCCTACAATGAGCAGTTCTTC CASSLDRGVSYNEQFF
TRBJ2-7 TRBV27 NA TRBD2 TGTGCCAGCAGTTCCCCTGGGACTACCGGTGAGCAGTACTTC CASSSPGTTGEQYF
TRBJ2-5 TRBV7-8 NA NA TGTGCCAGCAGCTCTCCAAGACTGGTGGGCCAAGAGACCCAGTACTTC CASSSPRLVGQETQYF
TRBJ2-2 TRBV19 NA TRBD2 TGTGCCAGTAGTAAAAACAGCTTATTATCTAGCGGGAGGGCCGGGGAGCTGTTTTTT CASSKNSLLSSGRAGELFF
TRBJ1-5 TRBV5-1 NA NA TGCGCCAGCAGCTTGGAAGGGGGTAATAGCAATCAGCCCCAGCATTTT CASSLEGGNSNQPQHF
TRBJ1-2 TRBV3-1/TRBV3-2 NA NA TGTGCCAGCAGCCAAGAATTCCTAACCTACACCTTC CASSQEFLTYTF
TRBJ1-2 TRBV27 NA TRBD1 TGTGCCAGCAGAAAACGGGACAGGGTTTTGAGAGGCTACACCTTC CASRKRDRVLRGYTF
TRBJ2-7 TRBV11-2 NA TRBD2 TGTGCCAGCAGCCCTGCTCTCCTAGCGGGAGGGCCCTACGAGCAGTACTTC CASSPALLAGGPYEQYF
TRBJ1-1 TRBV28 NA NA TGTGCCAGCAGTCCTTCAGAGAACACTGAAGCTTTCTTT CASSPSENTEAFF
TRBJ1-4 TRBV7-9 NA NA TGTGCCAGCAGCCCACCGGTTGCAACTAATGAAAAACTGTTTTTT CASSPPVATNEKLFF
TRBJ1-1 TRBV5-8 NA NA TGTGCCAGCAGCCGGGGGACGAGGGGCTTGAACACTGAAGCTTTCTTT CASSRGTRGLNTEAFF
TRBJ1-2 TRBV7-9 NA NA TGTGCCAGCAGCCCGCAATACCACGGGACTGCCTCGCTCGGCTACACCTTC CASSPQYHGTASLGYTF
TRBJ1-2 TRBV7-2 NA NA TGTGCCAGCAGCTTAGACAGACCCCTAACCTATGGCTACACCTTC CASSLDRPLTYGYTF
TRBJ2-1 TRBV27 NA TRBD2 TGTGCCAGCAGTCGGGTGGCGGGAGGTTCCTACAATGAGCAGTTCTTC CASSRVAGGSYNEQFF
TRBJ2-3 TRBV7-2 NA TRBD2 TGTGCCAGCAGCTTCGGCACGGGAGGGCTGAGCACAGATACGCAGTATTTT CASSFGTGGLSTDTQYF
TRBJ1-2 TRBV27 NA NA TGTGCCAGCAGTTCGCTGGGGGGGCTGAGTTTTGATGGCTACACCTTC CASSSLGGLSFDGYTF
TRBJ2-1 TRBV5-1 NA TRBD2 TGCGCCAGCAGCCTGGGACTAGCGGGAGACTACAATGAGCAGTTCTTC CASSLGLAGDYNEQFF
TRBJ1-3 TRBV30 NA NA TGTGCCTGGAGGAGGACAGAAACTGGAAACACCATATATTTT CAWRRTETGNTIYF
TRBJ2-2 TRBV27 NA TRBD1 TGTGCCAGCAATACGGATCATCCTGCGACAGGGTCCGGGGAGCTGTTTTTT CASNTDHPATGSGELFF
TRBJ1-4 TRBV6-5 NA NA TGTGCCAGCAGCTTACAGGGTTCCCATGAAAAACTGTTTTTT CASSLQGSHEKLFF
TRBJ1-3 TRBV29-1 NA NA TGCAGCGCTTCCTCAGGAAACTCTAGAAACACCATATATTTT CSASSGNSRNTIYF
TRBJ2-1 TRBV5-5 NA NA TGTGCCAGCAGTTTTTCGACAGTCTCCTACAATGAGCAGTTCTTC CASSFSTVSYNEQFF
TRBJ1-5 TRBV6-1 NA NA TGTGCCAGCAGTGAAAGCGGATATCAGCCCCAGCATTTT CASSESGYQPQHF
TRBJ1-5 TRBV5-1 NA NA TGCGCCAGCAGCTTGGATGCGGGAGTCAATCAGCCCCAGCATTTT CASSLDAGVNQPQHF
TRBJ2-1 TRBV6-5 NA NA TGTGCCAGCAGTTATTCCGCTAGCGCCACTCACAATGAGCAGTTCTTC CASSYSASATHNEQFF
TRBJ1-5 TRBV20-1 NA NA TGCAGTGCTAGTCCCGGCGGCGCCTATAGCAATCAGCCCCAGCATTTT CSASPGGAYSNQPQHF
TRBJ1-1 TRBV29-1 NA TRBD1 TGCAGCGTTGGGGGGACAGCAAACACTGAAGCTTTCTTT CSVGGTANTEAFF
TRBJ1-4 TRBV9 NA NA TGTGCCAGCAGCGTAAGCGGAGGTGAAAAACTGTTTTTT CASSVSGGEKLFF
TRBJ1-5 TRBV27 NA TRBD1 TGTGCCAGCAGCCAGCGGACAGGGGGCGGTCAGCCCCAGCATTTT CASSQRTGGGQPQHF
TRBJ1-2 TRBV7-2 NA NA TGTGCCAGCAGCTTCGTTGACAGGCCGCTCTATGGCTACACCTTC CASSFVDRPLYGYTF
TRBJ2-2 TRBV27 NA TRBD2 TGTGCCAGCAGCCCGTATAGCGGGAGGGCCCGGGCGGGCAACACCGGGGAGCTGTTTTTT CASSPYSGRARAGNTGELFF
TRBJ2-7 TRBV7-7 NA NA TGTGCTAGCAGCTTAGGATCGGGGTACGAGCAGTACTTC CASSLGSGYEQYF
TRBJ1-2 TRBV18 once TRBD1 TGTGCCAGCTCACCGGGACAGGGGGCTCCTGGCTATGGCTACACCTTC CASSPGQGAPGYGYTF